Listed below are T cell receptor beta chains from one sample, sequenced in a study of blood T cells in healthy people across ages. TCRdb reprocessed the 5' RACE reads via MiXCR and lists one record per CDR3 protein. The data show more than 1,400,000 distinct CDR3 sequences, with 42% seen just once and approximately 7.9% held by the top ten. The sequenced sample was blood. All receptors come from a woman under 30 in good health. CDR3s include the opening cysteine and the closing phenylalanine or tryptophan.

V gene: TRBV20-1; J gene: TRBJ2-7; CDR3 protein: CSASRRGFRQVSYEQYF
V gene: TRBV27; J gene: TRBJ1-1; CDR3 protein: CASSVRDRGKAFF
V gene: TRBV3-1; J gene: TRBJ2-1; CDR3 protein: CASSHSPGSYEQFF
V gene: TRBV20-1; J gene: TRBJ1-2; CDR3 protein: CPFRWKGYTF
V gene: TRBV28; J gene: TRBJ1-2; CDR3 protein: CASSHTGEEGYTF
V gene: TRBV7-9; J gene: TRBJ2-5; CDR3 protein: CASRIGLASVLYF
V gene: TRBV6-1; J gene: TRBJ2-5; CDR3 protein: CASSEFWGGGETQYF
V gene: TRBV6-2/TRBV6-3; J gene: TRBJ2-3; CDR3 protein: CASSYDSAYRTDTQYF
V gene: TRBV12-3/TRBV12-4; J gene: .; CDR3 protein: CASSQRFYEQYF
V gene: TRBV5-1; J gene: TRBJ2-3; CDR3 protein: CASSNSRAEDTQYF
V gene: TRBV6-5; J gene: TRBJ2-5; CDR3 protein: CASRETSGWAETQYF
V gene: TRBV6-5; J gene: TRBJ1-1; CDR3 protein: CASSRPGVATEAFF
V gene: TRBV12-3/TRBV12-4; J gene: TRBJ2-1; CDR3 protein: CASSPGAGTGAYLGIYNEQFF
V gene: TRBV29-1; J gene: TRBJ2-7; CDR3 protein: CSAWTGESYEQYF
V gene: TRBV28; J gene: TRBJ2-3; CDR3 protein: CASSSGGVSTDTQYF
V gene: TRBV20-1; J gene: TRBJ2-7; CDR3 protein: CSAPHHRAPYEQYF
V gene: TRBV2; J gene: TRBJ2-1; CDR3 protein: CAIRGRGSSYNEQFF
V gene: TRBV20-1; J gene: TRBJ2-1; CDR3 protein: CSAKTGSYNEQFF
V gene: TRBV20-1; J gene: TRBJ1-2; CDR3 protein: CSARVERTDYGYTF
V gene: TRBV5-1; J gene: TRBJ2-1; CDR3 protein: CASSLGPGGASNEQFF
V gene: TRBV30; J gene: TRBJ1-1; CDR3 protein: CAWREPGRVNTEAFF
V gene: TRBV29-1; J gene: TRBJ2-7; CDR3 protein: CSVEDSGLAFGEQYF
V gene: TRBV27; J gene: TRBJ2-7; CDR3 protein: CASSPLTATYYEQYF
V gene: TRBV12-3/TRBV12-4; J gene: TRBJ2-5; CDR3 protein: CASSSWTSGAQETQYF
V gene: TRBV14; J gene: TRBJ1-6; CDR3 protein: CASSPIGGRNSPLHF
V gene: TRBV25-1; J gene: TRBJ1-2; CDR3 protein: CASSEWRGTTF
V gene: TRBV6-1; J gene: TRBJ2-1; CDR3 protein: CASSPVGTGGTEQFF
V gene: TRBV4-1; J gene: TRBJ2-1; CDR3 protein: CASSQDHGTSGSDEQFF
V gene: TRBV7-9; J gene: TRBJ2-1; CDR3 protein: CASSRGPGDEQFF
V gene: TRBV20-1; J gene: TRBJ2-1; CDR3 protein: CSARTSGRAVYNEQFF
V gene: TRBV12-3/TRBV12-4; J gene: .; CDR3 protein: CASSFQTSPYYNEQYF
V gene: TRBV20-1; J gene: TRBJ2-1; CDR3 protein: CSARSGGIAGTTNEQFF
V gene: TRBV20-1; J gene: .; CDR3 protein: CSAREGPTHEQYF
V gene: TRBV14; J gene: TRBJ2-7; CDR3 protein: CASSQGPSGNFYEQYF
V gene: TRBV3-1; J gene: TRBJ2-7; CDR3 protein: CASSQESARGLQYEQYF
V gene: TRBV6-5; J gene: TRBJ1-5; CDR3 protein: CASGSQGGAGGPQHF